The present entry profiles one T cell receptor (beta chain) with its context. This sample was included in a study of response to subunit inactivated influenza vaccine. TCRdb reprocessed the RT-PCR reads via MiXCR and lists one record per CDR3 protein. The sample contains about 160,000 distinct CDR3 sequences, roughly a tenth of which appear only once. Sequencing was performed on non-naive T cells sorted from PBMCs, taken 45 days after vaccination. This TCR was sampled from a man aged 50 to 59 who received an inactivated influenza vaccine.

Here the CDR3 DNA reads TGTGCCAGCAGCTTGGCCGGGACAGGGGAATACGAGCAGTACTTC. Translation: CASSLAGTGEYEQYF. This sequence joins TRBV5-6 and TRBJ2-7; 10 bases map to TRBD1. CDR3 length equals 15 residues. J was trimmed by 4 bases and V by 0 bases; bases with no gene match: 4. Germline CDR1 is SGHDT and CDR2 is YYEEEE.